This T cell receptor beta chain was obtained from a study of blood T cell repertoires in COVID-19. Study context: From T cells, B-cell-depleted T cells, or PBMCs came the material, which was cDNA or gDNA.

In this sample, this clone turned up a few times. Repertoires were generated with immunoSEQ multiplex PCR, while TCRdb's copy carries only in-frame clones and drops some. This sample yields approximately 200,000 clones, of which around 87% are seen a single time; about 6% belongs to the top ten. Germline assignment: CDR1 MNHEY and CDR2 SVGAGI. V gave up 7 bases and J gave up 3 bases; unmatched junction bases: 8. The CDR3 length is 14 residues. The chain couples TRBV6-5 to TRBJ2-7, with TRBD2 matching 8 bases. The source is a man in his 60s who had recovered from COVID-19. Specimen: peripheral blood. CDR3 coding DNA: TGTGCCAGCACCTCGGGGGGGTCAGACTACGAGCAGTACTTC. Residues: CASTSGGSDYEQYF.